One T cell receptor beta chain is described in this entry. Sample time point: persistent/refractory GD, antithyroid drugs over 5 years with positive TRAb. Scientists built the TCR library using RNA that was extracted from PBMCs. This record belongs to a study of regulatory T cells in long-lasting Graves disease. Germline lookup yields CDR1 MNHEY and CDR2 SMNVEV (reference sequence). J gave up 6 bases and V 5 bases, and 9 bases lay outside the gene matches. CDR3 size: 16 residues. For TCR beta, libraries came from iRepertoire HTBI primers and Arm-PCR of CDR3 regions. One entry per CDR3 protein, called by TCRdb with MiXCR from the multiplex PCR reads. Of roughly 700,000 distinct CDR3 sequences in the sample, around 30% were seen once.

This sequence was found in a female donor with Graves disease. The sample in question was peripheral blood mononuclear cells (PBMCs), obtained when the disease was refractory, from a patient treated with antithyroid drugs. The J gene is TRBJ2-2, the V gene TRBV27, with 10 bases fitting TRBD2. CDR3 nucleotides: TGTGCCAGCAGTACGCGGCGGCTAGCGGGAGCCGGGGAGCTGTTTTTT. Translating gives CASSTRRLAGAGELFF.